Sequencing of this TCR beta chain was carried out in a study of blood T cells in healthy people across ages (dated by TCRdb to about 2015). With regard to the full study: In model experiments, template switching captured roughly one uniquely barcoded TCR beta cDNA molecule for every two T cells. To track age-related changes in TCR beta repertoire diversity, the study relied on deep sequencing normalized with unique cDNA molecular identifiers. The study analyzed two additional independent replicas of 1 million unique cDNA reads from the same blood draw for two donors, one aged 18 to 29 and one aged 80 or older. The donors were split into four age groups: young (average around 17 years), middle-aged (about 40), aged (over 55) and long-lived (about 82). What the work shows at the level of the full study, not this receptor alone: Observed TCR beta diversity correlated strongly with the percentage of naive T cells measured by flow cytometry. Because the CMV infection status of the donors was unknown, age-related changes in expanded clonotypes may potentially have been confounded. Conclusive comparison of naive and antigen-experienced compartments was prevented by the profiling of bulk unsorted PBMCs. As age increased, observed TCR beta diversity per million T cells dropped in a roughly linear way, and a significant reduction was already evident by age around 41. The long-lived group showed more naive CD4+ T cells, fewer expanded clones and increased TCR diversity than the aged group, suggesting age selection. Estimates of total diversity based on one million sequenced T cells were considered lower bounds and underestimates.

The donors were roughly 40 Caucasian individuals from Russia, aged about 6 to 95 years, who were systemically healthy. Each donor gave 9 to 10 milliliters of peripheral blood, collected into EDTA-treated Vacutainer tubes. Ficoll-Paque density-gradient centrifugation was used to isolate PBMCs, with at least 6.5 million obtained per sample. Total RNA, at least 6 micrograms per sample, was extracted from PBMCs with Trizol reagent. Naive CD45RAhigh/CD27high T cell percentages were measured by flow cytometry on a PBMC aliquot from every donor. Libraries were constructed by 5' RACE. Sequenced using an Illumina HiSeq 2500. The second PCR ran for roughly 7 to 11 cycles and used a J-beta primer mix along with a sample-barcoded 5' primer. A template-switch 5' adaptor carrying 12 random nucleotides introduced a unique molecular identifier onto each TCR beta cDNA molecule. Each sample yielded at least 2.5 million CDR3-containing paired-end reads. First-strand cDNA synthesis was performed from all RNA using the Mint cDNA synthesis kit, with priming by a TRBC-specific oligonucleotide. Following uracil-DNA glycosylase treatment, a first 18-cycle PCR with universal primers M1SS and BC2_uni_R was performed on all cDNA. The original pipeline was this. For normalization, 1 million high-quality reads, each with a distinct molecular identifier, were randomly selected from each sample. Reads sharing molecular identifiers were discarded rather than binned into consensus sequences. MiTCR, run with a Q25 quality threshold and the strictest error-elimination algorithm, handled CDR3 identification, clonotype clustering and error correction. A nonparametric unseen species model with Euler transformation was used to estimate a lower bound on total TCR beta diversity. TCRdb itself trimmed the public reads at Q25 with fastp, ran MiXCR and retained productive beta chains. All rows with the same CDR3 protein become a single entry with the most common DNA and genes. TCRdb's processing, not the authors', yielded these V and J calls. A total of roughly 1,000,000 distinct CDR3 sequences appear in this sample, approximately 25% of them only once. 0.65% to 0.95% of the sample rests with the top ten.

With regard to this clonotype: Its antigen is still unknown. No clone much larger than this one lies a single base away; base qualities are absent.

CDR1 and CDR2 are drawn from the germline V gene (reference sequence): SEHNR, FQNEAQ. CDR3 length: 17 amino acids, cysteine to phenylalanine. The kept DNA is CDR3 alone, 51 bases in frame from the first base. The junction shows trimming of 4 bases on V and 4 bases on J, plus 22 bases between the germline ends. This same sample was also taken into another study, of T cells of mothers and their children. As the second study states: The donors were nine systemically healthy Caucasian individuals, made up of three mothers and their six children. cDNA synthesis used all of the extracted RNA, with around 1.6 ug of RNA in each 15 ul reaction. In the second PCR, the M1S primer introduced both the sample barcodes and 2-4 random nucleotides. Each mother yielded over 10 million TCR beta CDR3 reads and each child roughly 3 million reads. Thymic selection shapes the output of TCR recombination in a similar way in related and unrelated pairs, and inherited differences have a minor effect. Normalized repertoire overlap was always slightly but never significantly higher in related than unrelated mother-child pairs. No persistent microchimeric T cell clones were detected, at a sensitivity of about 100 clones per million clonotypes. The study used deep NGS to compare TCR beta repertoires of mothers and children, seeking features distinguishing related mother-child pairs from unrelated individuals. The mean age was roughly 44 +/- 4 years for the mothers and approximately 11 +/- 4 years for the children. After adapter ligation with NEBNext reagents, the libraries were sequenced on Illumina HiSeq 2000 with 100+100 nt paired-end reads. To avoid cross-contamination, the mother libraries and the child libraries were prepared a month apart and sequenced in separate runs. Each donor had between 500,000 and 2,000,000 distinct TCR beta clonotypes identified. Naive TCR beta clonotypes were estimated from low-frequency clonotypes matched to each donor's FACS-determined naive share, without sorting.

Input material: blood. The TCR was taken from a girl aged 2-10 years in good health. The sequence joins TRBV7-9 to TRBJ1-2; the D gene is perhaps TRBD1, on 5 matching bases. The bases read TGTGCCAGCAGCTCTAGAAGCCGGCAGGGAGTCCCCTATGGCTACACCTTC. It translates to CASSSRSRQGVPYGYTF.